This T cell receptor (beta chain) was sequenced during a study of blood T cell repertoires in COVID-19. As for the study in general: COVID-19 samples, acute and convalescent, were from the United States, Italy and Spain. PBMCs, B-cell-depleted T cells, or T cells provided the cDNA or gDNA that made up the material.

Only in-frame clones appear in the TCRdb table, and some are missing; sequencing was by immunoSEQ multiplex PCR. The data contain nearly 200,000 clones, 85% of them singletons. CDR3 length equals 14 residues. Looked up from germline, CDR1 is MNHEY and CDR2 is SVGEGT. V dropped 6 bases and J dropped 3; count of bases not matched to a gene: 7. Sequenced input: peripheral blood. V usage is TRBV6-2 or TRBV6-3 and J usage is TRBJ1-2, with 7 bases aligning to TRBD1. The TCR sequence derives from a man in his sixties with COVID-19, enrolled during active disease. The CDR3 region is CASSFRGKYYGYTF. The DNA for the CDR3 is TGTGCCAGCAGCTTCAGGGGGAAGTACTATGGCTACACCTTC.